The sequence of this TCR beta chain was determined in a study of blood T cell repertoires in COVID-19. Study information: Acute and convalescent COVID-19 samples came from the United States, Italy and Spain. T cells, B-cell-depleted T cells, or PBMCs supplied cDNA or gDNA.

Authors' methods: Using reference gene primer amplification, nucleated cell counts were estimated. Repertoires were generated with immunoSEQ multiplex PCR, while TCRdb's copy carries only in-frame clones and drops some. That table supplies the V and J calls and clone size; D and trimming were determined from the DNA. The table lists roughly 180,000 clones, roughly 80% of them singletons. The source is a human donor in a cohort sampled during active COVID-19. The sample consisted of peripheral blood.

The CDR3: CASSPPGQGAETQYF. The CDR3 nucleotides are TGTGCCAGCAGCCCTCCGGGACAGGGAGCGGAGACCCAGTACTTC. The chain has TRBV7-2 and TRBJ2-5; the match to TRBD1 covers 9 bases. CDR1 is SGHTA and CDR2 is FQGNSA in the germline V gene. This CDR3 is built from 15 residues. V shed 5 bases, J shed 5 bases, and the junction held 9 bases outside the gene matches.